This TCR beta chain originates from a study of regulatory T cells in long-lasting Graves disease. At least ten counts were recorded for this clonotype. Its antigen remains unidentified. Time point given: newly diagnosed GD, antithyroid drugs for less than 3 months. RNA isolated from PBMCs was used to make the TCR library. The ends were cut back, 3 bases at V and 5 bases at J, with 10 bases in the middle. Germline values: CDR1 SNHLY, CDR2 FYNNEI. This CDR3 is 14 amino acids long. Findings and limits, study-wide: Between persistent patients, fewer than 3,500 public clonotypes were shared, exceeding the roughly 940 shared between new patients.

Researchers made TCR beta libraries by using iRepertoire HTBI primers and running Arm-PCR on CDR3 regions. TCRdb reprocessed the multiplex PCR reads via MiXCR and lists one record per CDR3 protein. The table has hundreds of thousands of distinct CDR3 sequences, roughly 14% seen once. These same records also appear under a second study, on T cells in Graves' hyperthyroidism and ophthalmopathy. That source notes: A first-round RT-PCR of the TCR CDR3 used the HTBI primer set.

The sequence derives from a man in his thirties or forties with Graves disease. This rearrangement joins TRBV2 to TRBJ1-4, with D uncertain. The sequences come from peripheral blood mononuclear cells (PBMCs), collected at new diagnosis, from a patient treated with antithyroid drugs. The CDR3 reads CASSESTFNEKLFF. For the CDR3, the DNA is TGTGCCAGCAGTGAGTCCACATTCAATGAAAAACTGTTTTTT.